The sequence of this T cell receptor (beta chain) was determined in a study of blood T cell repertoires in COVID-19. Study summary: Some COVID-19 samples were acute and others convalescent; all came from the United States, Italy and Spain.

The CDR3 length is 16 residues. Germline loops: CDR1 SGHRS, CDR2 YFSETQ. With 0 bases removed from V and 5 bases from J, the gap between germline ends came to 17 bases. The assay was immunoSEQ multiplex PCR, and TCRdb's table has in-frame clones only and misses some. The sample yields 100,000 to 150,000 clones, around 87% seen once. The TCR originated in an older woman with acute or convalescent COVID-19. Sequencing input: peripheral blood. The chain joins TRBV5-1 to TRBJ2-5; weak D call: TRBD1 (5 bases). CDR3 protein: CASSLELGPSGETQYF. DNA for the CDR3: TGCGCCAGCAGCTTGGAATTGGGGCCGTCAGGGGAGACCCAGTACTTC.